A selection of T cell receptor beta chains follows, all from one sample in a study of T-cell memory formation after mild COVID-19. Using its own MiXCR run on the 5' RACE reads, TCRdb lists one record per CDR3 protein. The table shows about 350,000 distinct CDR3 sequences, with roughly 13% occurring only once. Sequenced: PBMCs or a T cell subset sorted from them (not recorded which). The receptors come from a man aged 18 to 30 who had mild COVID-19 (a few samples of this study predate the infection). Cell type and time point are not known. The CDR3 runs from the conserved cysteine through the conserved F or W. Fields, in order: D gene, clone size, J gene, V gene, CDR3 protein, CDR3 DNA. A D gene is named only where the DNA matches it firmly. Expanded clones get a size class; other rows say once, few or many, or leave the size out.

d_call: TRBD1; clone_size: -; j_call: TRBJ1-5; v_call: TRBV28; cdr3_aa: CASSPDRAVQPQHF; cdr3_nt: TGTGCCAGCAGCCCCGACAGGGCGGTACAGCCCCAGCATTTT
d_call: -; clone_size: many; j_call: TRBJ1-5; v_call: TRBV12-3/TRBV12-4; cdr3_aa: CASSLNSNQPQHF; cdr3_nt: TGTGCCAGCAGTTTAAATAGCAATCAGCCCCAGCATTTT
d_call: TRBD2; clone_size: -; j_call: TRBJ2-4; v_call: TRBV5-6; cdr3_aa: CASSFLSGGLLAKNIQYF; cdr3_nt: TGTGCCAGCAGCTTCCTTAGCGGGGGACTTCTAGCCAAAAACATTCAGTACTTC
d_call: -; clone_size: few; j_call: TRBJ1-6; v_call: TRBV12-3/TRBV12-4; cdr3_aa: CASSLGGVRNSPLHF; cdr3_nt: TGTGCCAGCAGTTTAGGGGGGGTCAGAAATTCACCCCTCCACTTT
d_call: TRBD1; clone_size: -; j_call: TRBJ2-5; v_call: TRBV12-3/TRBV12-4; cdr3_aa: CASRGGQAETQYF; cdr3_nt: TGTGCCAGCAGAGGAGGACAGGCGGAGACCCAGTACTTC
d_call: -; clone_size: -; j_call: TRBJ2-3; v_call: TRBV5-1; cdr3_aa: CASSLEVDTQYF; cdr3_nt: TGCGCCAGCAGCTTGGAGGTGGATACGCAGTATTTT
d_call: TRBD1; clone_size: once; j_call: TRBJ2-4; v_call: TRBV6-1; cdr3_aa: CASSEAQGALAKNIQYF; cdr3_nt: TGTGCCAGCAGTGAAGCTCAGGGGGCTTTAGCCAAAAACATTCAGTACTTC
d_call: -; clone_size: many; j_call: TRBJ2-1; v_call: TRBV10-2; cdr3_aa: CASSEGYNEQFF; cdr3_nt: TGCGCCAGCAGTGAAGGGTACAATGAGCAGTTCTTC
d_call: -; clone_size: -; j_call: TRBJ1-2; v_call: TRBV4-3; cdr3_aa: CASLERGNGYTF; cdr3_nt: TGCGCCAGCCTTGAGAGGGGTAACGGCTACACCTTC
d_call: TRBD1; clone_size: few; j_call: TRBJ1-1; v_call: TRBV12-3/TRBV12-4; cdr3_aa: CASSAPGTGFRLLF; cdr3_nt: TGTGCCAGCAGTGCACCCGGGACAGGCTTTAGGCTACTCTTT
d_call: -; clone_size: -; j_call: TRBJ2-3; v_call: TRBV18; cdr3_aa: CASSRQGGGGTDTQYF; cdr3_nt: TGTGCCAGCTCACGCCAAGGGGGCGGGGGCACAGATACGCAGTATTTT
d_call: -; clone_size: few; j_call: TRBJ1-1; v_call: TRBV7-2; cdr3_aa: CASSDQRNTEAFF; cdr3_nt: TGTGCCAGCAGCGATCAGAGGAACACTGAAGCTTTCTTT
d_call: -; clone_size: -; j_call: TRBJ1-5; v_call: TRBV18; cdr3_aa: CASSPAGNNQPQHF; cdr3_nt: TGTGCCAGCTCACCGGCAGGGAACAATCAGCCCCAGCATTTT
d_call: -; clone_size: few; j_call: TRBJ1-1; v_call: TRBV27; cdr3_aa: CASSLWAGLLNTEAFF; cdr3_nt: TGTGCCAGCAGTTTATGGGCGGGACTTCTGAACACTGAAGCTTTCTTT
d_call: -; clone_size: -; j_call: TRBJ2-1; v_call: TRBV7-9; cdr3_aa: CASMTGPVDEQFF; cdr3_nt: TGTGCCAGCATGACAGGTCCGGTTGATGAGCAGTTCTTC
d_call: TRBD1; clone_size: few; j_call: TRBJ2-1; v_call: TRBV4-2; cdr3_aa: CASSQGPGQGMDSYNEQFF; cdr3_nt: TGTGCCAGCAGCCAAGGGCCGGGACAGGGGATGGACTCCTACAATGAGCAGTTCTTC
d_call: TRBD2; clone_size: few; j_call: TRBJ2-5; v_call: TRBV6-4; cdr3_aa: CASSVSGGPQETQYF; cdr3_nt: TGTGCCAGCAGTGTCAGCGGGGGGCCGCAGGAGACCCAGTACTTC
d_call: -; clone_size: few; j_call: TRBJ1-1; v_call: TRBV6-6; cdr3_aa: CASSTGRMNTEAFF; cdr3_nt: TGTGCCAGCTCAACTGGGAGAATGAACACTGAAGCTTTCTTT
d_call: -; clone_size: -; j_call: TRBJ1-4; v_call: TRBV18; cdr3_aa: CASSPPNEANEKLFF; cdr3_nt: TGTGCCAGCTCACCACCAAATGAAGCTAATGAAAAACTGTTTTTT
d_call: -; clone_size: many; j_call: TRBJ2-1; v_call: TRBV4-2; cdr3_aa: CASSQTGNEQFF; cdr3_nt: TGTGCCAGCAGCCAAACAGGGAATGAGCAGTTCTTC
d_call: -; clone_size: few; j_call: TRBJ1-5; v_call: TRBV2; cdr3_aa: CASTPDTHQPQHF; cdr3_nt: TGTGCCAGCACCCCGGACACTCATCAGCCCCAGCATTTT
d_call: -; clone_size: -; j_call: TRBJ2-3; v_call: TRBV19; cdr3_aa: CASTPIGLVGDTQYF; cdr3_nt: TGTGCCAGTACCCCCATCGGGCTAGTCGGAGATACGCAGTATTTT
d_call: -; clone_size: -; j_call: TRBJ2-3; v_call: TRBV10-3; cdr3_aa: CAISARADTQYF; cdr3_nt: TGTGCCATCAGTGCCCGGGCAGATACGCAGTATTTT
d_call: -; clone_size: few; j_call: TRBJ2-3; v_call: TRBV29-1; cdr3_aa: CSVEVSGTDTQYF; cdr3_nt: TGCAGCGTTGAAGTCTCGGGCACAGATACGCAGTATTTT
d_call: TRBD2; clone_size: -; j_call: TRBJ2-1; v_call: TRBV10-3; cdr3_aa: CAISEDAGGEQFF; cdr3_nt: TGTGCCATCAGTGAGGACGCGGGGGGTGAGCAGTTCTTC
d_call: -; clone_size: few; j_call: TRBJ2-1; v_call: TRBV10-1; cdr3_aa: CASSVTRNNEQFF; cdr3_nt: TGCGCCAGCAGTGTCACTAGAAATAATGAGCAGTTCTTC
d_call: -; clone_size: few; j_call: TRBJ2-5; v_call: TRBV20-1; cdr3_aa: CSARPSQETQYF; cdr3_nt: TGCAGTGCCCGCCCCAGCCAAGAGACCCAGTACTTC
d_call: -; clone_size: -; j_call: TRBJ1-6; v_call: TRBV5-1; cdr3_aa: CASSFPEGNSPLHF; cdr3_nt: TGCGCCAGCAGCTTTCCCGAAGGAAATTCACCCCTCCACTTT
d_call: -; clone_size: -; j_call: TRBJ1-1; v_call: TRBV6-1; cdr3_aa: CASIRGGGYEAFF; cdr3_nt: TGTGCCAGCATTCGAGGGGGGGGATATGAAGCTTTCTTT
d_call: TRBD2; clone_size: few; j_call: TRBJ2-1; v_call: TRBV7-2; cdr3_aa: CASSFMERGSPSSYNEQFF; cdr3_nt: TGTGCCAGCAGCTTCATGGAGCGGGGGTCCCCTAGCTCCTACAATGAGCAGTTCTTC
d_call: TRBD1; clone_size: -; j_call: TRBJ1-5; v_call: TRBV23-1; cdr3_aa: CASRGQGGNQPQHF; cdr3_nt: TGCGCCAGCAGGGGGCAGGGGGGCAATCAGCCCCAGCATTTT
d_call: -; clone_size: -; j_call: TRBJ1-6; v_call: TRBV18; cdr3_aa: CASAPQDRRNSPLHF; cdr3_nt: TGTGCCAGCGCCCCCCAGGACAGACGGAATTCACCCCTCCACTTT
d_call: -; clone_size: -; j_call: TRBJ1-1; v_call: TRBV19; cdr3_aa: CASRWGAMNTEAFF; cdr3_nt: TGTGCCAGTAGATGGGGGGCGATGAACACTGAAGCTTTCTTT
d_call: -; clone_size: -; j_call: TRBJ1-1; v_call: TRBV7-9; cdr3_aa: CASSLQQGTEAFF; cdr3_nt: TGTGCCAGCAGCTTACAACAGGGTACTGAAGCTTTCTTT
d_call: TRBD1; clone_size: -; j_call: TRBJ2-2; v_call: TRBV12-3/TRBV12-4; cdr3_aa: CASRGQGGTGELFF; cdr3_nt: TGTGCCAGCAGGGGACAGGGAGGCACCGGGGAGCTGTTTTTT
d_call: -; clone_size: few; j_call: TRBJ1-6; v_call: TRBV4-3; cdr3_aa: CASSPSLSYNSPLHF; cdr3_nt: TGCGCCAGCAGTCCCAGTCTCTCCTATAATTCACCCCTCCACTTT
d_call: -; clone_size: many; j_call: TRBJ2-3; v_call: TRBV5-4; cdr3_aa: CASSLPHEDTQYF; cdr3_nt: TGTGCCAGCAGCTTACCTCATGAGGATACGCAGTATTTT
d_call: TRBD1; clone_size: few; j_call: TRBJ1-2; v_call: TRBV9; cdr3_aa: CASSVAGFFGQGNGYTF; cdr3_nt: TGTGCCAGCAGCGTAGCAGGATTTTTTGGACAGGGTAACGGCTACACCTTC
d_call: TRBD1; clone_size: few; j_call: TRBJ2-2; v_call: TRBV6-1; cdr3_aa: CATGTDNTGELFF; cdr3_nt: TGTGCCACCGGGACAGATAACACCGGGGAGCTGTTTTTT
d_call: -; clone_size: few; j_call: TRBJ2-1; v_call: TRBV18; cdr3_aa: CASSPRWGVYNEQFF; cdr3_nt: TGTGCCAGCTCCCCCCGGTGGGGGGTCTACAATGAGCAGTTCTTC
d_call: -; clone_size: few; j_call: TRBJ1-6; v_call: TRBV20-1; cdr3_aa: CSARQGNSPLHF; cdr3_nt: TGCAGTGCTAGGCAGGGTAATTCACCCCTCCACTTT
d_call: -; clone_size: -; j_call: TRBJ1-1; v_call: TRBV5-4; cdr3_aa: CASSLVPGEAFF; cdr3_nt: TGTGCCAGCAGCTTGGTTCCAGGGGAAGCTTTCTTT
d_call: -; clone_size: -; j_call: TRBJ2-4; v_call: TRBV12-3/TRBV12-4; cdr3_aa: CASSLSNIQYF; cdr3_nt: TGTGCCAGCAGTTTATCGAACATTCAGTACTTC
d_call: -; clone_size: -; j_call: TRBJ2-7; v_call: TRBV5-4; cdr3_aa: CASSLPRTYEQYF; cdr3_nt: TGTGCCAGCAGCTTGCCGAGGACCTACGAGCAGTACTTC
d_call: -; clone_size: -; j_call: TRBJ1-4; v_call: TRBV5-1; cdr3_aa: CASTYQGNEKLFF; cdr3_nt: TGCGCCAGCACCTATCAAGGAAATGAAAAACTGTTTTTT
d_call: -; clone_size: -; j_call: TRBJ1-1; v_call: TRBV2; cdr3_aa: CASSDRRRGRSTEAFF; cdr3_nt: TGTGCCAGCAGTGATAGGCGGAGGGGTCGGTCAACTGAAGCTTTCTTT
d_call: -; clone_size: few; j_call: TRBJ2-7; v_call: TRBV21-1; cdr3_aa: CASSAVQVYEQYF; cdr3_nt: TGTGCCAGCAGCGCCGTACAGGTCTACGAGCAGTACTTC
d_call: TRBD1; clone_size: many; j_call: TRBJ1-1; v_call: TRBV7-2; cdr3_aa: CASSPNRQGTEAFF; cdr3_nt: TGTGCCAGCAGCCCTAATCGACAGGGCACTGAAGCTTTCTTT